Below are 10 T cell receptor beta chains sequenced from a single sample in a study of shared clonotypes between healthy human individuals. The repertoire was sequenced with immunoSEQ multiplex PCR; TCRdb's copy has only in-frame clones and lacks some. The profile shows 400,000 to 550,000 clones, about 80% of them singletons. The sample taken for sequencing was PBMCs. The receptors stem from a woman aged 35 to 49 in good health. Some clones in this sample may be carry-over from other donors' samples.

CDR3 DNA sequence: TGTGCCAGTAGCCTTACAGGGGGCGCCCACTCCTACGAGCAGTACTTC. Protein sequence: CASSLTGGAHSYEQYF. The rearrangement links TRBV19 to TRBJ2-7; TRBD1 agrees at 9 bases. V shed 6 bases and J 0 bases; nucleotides not matched to a gene: 9. Germline CDR1 is LNHDA and CDR2 is SQIVND (reference sequence). This CDR3 has 16 residues.

The CDR3 bases are TGCAGTGCTCTTAAGAACACTGAAGCTTTCTTT. Protein: CSALKNTEAFF. The chain recombines TRBV20-1 with TRBJ1-1; D is ambiguous. This CDR3 comprises 11 residues. The V end was cut by 5 bases, the J end by 1 base, with 5 bases between. Germline lookup yields CDR1 DFQATT and CDR2 SNEGSKA (reference sequence).

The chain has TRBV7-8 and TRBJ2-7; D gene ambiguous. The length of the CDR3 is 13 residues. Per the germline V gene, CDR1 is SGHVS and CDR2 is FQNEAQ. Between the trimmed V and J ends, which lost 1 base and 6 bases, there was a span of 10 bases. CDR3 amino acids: CASSLGRTGEQYF. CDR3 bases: TGTGCCAGCAGCTTAGGGCGGACGGGCGAGCAGTACTTC.

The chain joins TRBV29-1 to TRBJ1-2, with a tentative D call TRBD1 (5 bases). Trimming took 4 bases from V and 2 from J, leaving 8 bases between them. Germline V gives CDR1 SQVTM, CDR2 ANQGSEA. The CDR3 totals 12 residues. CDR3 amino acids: CSVGQGNYGYTF. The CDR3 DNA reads TGCAGCGTTGGGCAGGGCAACTATGGCTACACCTTC.

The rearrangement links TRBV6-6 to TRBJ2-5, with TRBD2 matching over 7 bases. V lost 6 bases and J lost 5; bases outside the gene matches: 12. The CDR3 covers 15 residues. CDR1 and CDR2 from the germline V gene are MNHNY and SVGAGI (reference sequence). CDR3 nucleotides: TGTGCCAGCAGGCTAGCGGCCCCGTCACTGGAGACCCAGTACTTC. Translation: CASRLAAPSLETQYF.

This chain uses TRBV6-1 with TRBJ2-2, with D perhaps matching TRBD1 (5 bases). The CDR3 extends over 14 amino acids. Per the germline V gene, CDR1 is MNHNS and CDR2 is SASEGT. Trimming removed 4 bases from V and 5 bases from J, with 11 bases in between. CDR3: CASSAQGSTGELFF. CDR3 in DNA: TGTGCCAGCAGTGCCCAGGGAAGTACCGGGGAGCTGTTTTTT.

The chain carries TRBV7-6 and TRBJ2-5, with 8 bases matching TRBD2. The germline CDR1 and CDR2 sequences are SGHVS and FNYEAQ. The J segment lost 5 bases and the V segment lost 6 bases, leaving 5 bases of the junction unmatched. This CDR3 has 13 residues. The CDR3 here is CASRHVAGETQYF. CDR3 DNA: TGTGCCAGCAGACACGTAGCGGGGGAGACCCAGTACTTC. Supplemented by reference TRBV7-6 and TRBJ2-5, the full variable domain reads GAGVSQSPRYKVTKRGQDVALRCDPISGHVSLYWYRQALGQGPEFLTYFNYEAQQDKSGLPNDRFSAERPEGSISTLTIQRTEQRDSAMYRCASRHVAGETQYFGPGTRLLVL.

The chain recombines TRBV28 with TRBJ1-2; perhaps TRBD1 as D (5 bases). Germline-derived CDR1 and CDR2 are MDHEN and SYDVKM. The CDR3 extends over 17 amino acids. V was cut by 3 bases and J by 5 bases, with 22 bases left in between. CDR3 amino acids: CASSFVPRITEGYGYTF. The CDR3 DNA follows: TGTGCCAGCAGTTTTGTTCCGAGAATTACCGAGGGGTATGGCTACACCTTC.

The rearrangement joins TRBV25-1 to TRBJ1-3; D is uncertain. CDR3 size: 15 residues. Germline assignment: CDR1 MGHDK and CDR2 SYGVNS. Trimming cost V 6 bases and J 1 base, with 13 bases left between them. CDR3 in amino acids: CASSRNTGSGNTIYF. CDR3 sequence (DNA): TGTGCCAGCAGCCGAAACACCGGGTCTGGAAACACCATATATTTT.

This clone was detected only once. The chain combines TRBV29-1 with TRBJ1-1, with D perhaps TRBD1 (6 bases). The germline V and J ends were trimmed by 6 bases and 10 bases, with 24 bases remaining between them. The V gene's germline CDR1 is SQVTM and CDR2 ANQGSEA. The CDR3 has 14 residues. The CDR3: CSVGFSRGELGAFF. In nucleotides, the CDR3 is TGCAGCGTGGGGTTTAGCAGGGGTGAACTGGGAGCTTTCTTT.